This TCR beta chain was profiled in a study of T cell repertoires in cytomegalovirus infection. Background on the study: Alongside well-studied HLA-B-restricted CMV epitopes, recently identified HLA-C-restricted CMV epitopes were also used. It was the public TCR beta signatures that indicated both CMV infection and matching HLA type.

TCRdb re-analysed the reads in MiXCR, keeping a single row per CDR3 protein. The data show about 920,000 distinct CDR3 sequences, 30% to 40% seen once. In the case of this clonotype: Antigen: not known.

CDR3 length: 14 residues. V was cut by 5 bases and J by 5 bases, with 15 bases left in between. Germline V CDR1 and CDR2: SGHTA, FQGTGA. Study results and limitations: Individuals carrying CMV plus the relevant HLA were identified by cumulative frequency of public TCR beta families.

The chain is built from TRBV7-3 and TRBJ2-5; D gene uncertain. Sequencing was performed on cultured CD8+ T cells from PBMCs, taken from culture after CMV antigen stimulation. This TCR derives from a human donor in good health (CMV status not recorded). Some clones in this sample may be carry-over from other donors' samples. The CDR3: CASSPGRPGETQYF. The CDR3 nucleotides are TGTGCCAGCAGCCCCGGGCGCCCCGGGGAGACCCAGTACTTC.